This T cell receptor (beta chain) was sequenced in a study of T cell repertoires in cytomegalovirus infection. Overall study context: Public signatures in TCR beta pointed to CMV infection and matching HLA type. Broader study findings: Cumulative public TCR beta family frequency identified CMV carriers with the relevant HLA. HLA-C-restricted CMV clonotypes gave the most frequent clonotype in two of eight donors.

Using its own MiXCR run on the reads, TCRdb lists one record per CDR3 protein. The table has about 360,000 distinct CDR3 sequences, around a third seen once. As for this clonotype: Its antigen is not known.

Germline lookup yields CDR1 MNHEY and CDR2 SVGAGI. The V end was cut by 6 bases, the J end by 2 bases, with 11 bases between. The CDR3 is 14 amino acids. The source was cultured PBMCs, collected from culture after CMV antigen stimulation. This receptor was taken from a human donor in good health (CMV status not recorded). Some clones in this sample may be carry-over from other donors' samples. This chain uses TRBV6-5 with TRBJ2-1; tentative D call: TRBD2 (5 bases). DNA for the CDR3: TGTGCCAGCAGGGAGTTAGCGACCTACAATGAGCAGTTCTTC. It translates to CASRELATYNEQFF.